This T cell receptor (beta chain) was recorded in a study of OX40 agonist ivuxolimab in advanced cancers. The CDR3 has 12 residues. V lost 4 bases and J 6 bases, leaving 11 bases between the germline ends. Germline V gene sequence: CDR1 SGHRS, CDR2 YFSETQ. Generated by immunoSEQ multiplex PCR, the TCRdb table keeps only in-frame clones and is missing some. The sample contains some 62,000 clones, around four fifths of which appear only once. This receptor was identified in an adult with an advanced solid tumor such as melanoma, head and neck, liver or kidney cancer. This chain uses TRBV5-1 with TRBJ2-7; D gene unclear. This material consisted of CD4+ or CD8+ T cells sorted from blood, taken in a trial of the OX40 agonist ivuxolimab. CDR3 sequence: CASSLMNGEQYF. In nucleotides, the CDR3 is TGCGCCAGCAGCCTCATGAATGGCGAGCAGTACTTC.